This T cell receptor (beta chain) derives from a study of blood T cell repertoires in COVID-19. Across the whole study: Sites in the United States, Italy and Spain provided acute and convalescent COVID-19 samples. T cells, B-cell-depleted T cells, or PBMCs provided the cDNA or gDNA that served as material.

In the original processing: Amplification of reference gene primers was used by the study to estimate nucleated cell counts. Measured with immunoSEQ multiplex PCR; TCRdb has only the in-frame clones, and not every one. V, J and clone size are taken as reported in that table, and D and trimming were inferred from the DNA itself. The sample comprises just over 200,000 clones, around 80% of which are singletons, and less than 7% rests with the top ten. The CDR3 has 16 residues. V lost 4 bases to trimming and J lost 4 bases; unmatched junction nucleotides: 6. Germline CDR1 MDHEN, CDR2 SYDVKM. The chain carries TRBV28 and TRBJ2-6; 8 nucleotides line up with TRBD1. The clonotype was recovered from a woman between 65 and 79 years old with acute or convalescent COVID-19. The sample was peripheral blood. The CDR3 protein is CASSSGGARGANVLTF. The CDR3 bases are TGTGCCAGCAGTTCAGGGGGCGCGAGGGGGGCCAACGTCCTGACTTTC.